The 20 T cell receptor beta chains below all came from one sample that was sequenced in a study of T cells after yellow fever vaccination. Each CDR3 protein gets one entry after TCRdb re-called the 5' RACE reads with MiXCR. The sample lists about 580,000 distinct CDR3 sequences, roughly a sixth seen once, with approximately 15% in the top ten. Sequencing was performed on PBMCs, taken about 5 days after the first yellow fever vaccination. These TCRs come from a man younger than 35 who received the YFV17D yellow fever vaccine.

This sequence joins TRBV5-1 and TRBJ2-7; TRBD1 agrees at 8 bases. Losses at the gene ends were 4 bases for V and 4 bases for J; bases not matched to a gene: 10. In germline, CDR1 is SGHRS, CDR2 YFSETQ. The CDR3 loop spans 15 amino acids. The CDR3 DNA follows: TGCGCCAGCAGCGCAGACAGGGGTTTGAGGTACGAGCAGTACTTC. Translated, it gives CASSADRGLRYEQYF.

This clonotype appeared many times. The gene calls are TRBV29-1 and TRBJ2-1, with TRBD2 matching over 11 bases. CDR3 length equals 15 residues. Per germline, CDR1 SQVTM and CDR2 ANQGSEA. Unmatched junction bases numbered 4, after V lost 6 bases and J lost 0 bases. The CDR3 bases are TGCAGCGTGCCGGGACTAGCGGTCTCCTACAATGAGCAGTTCTTC. It yields the protein CSVPGLAVSYNEQFF.

This clonotype was detected many times. The chain is built from TRBV7-2 and TRBJ2-3; perhaps D is TRBD1 or TRBD2 (5 bases each). Trimming took 1 base from V and 4 from J, leaving 12 bases between them. The CDR3 extends over 15 amino acids. CDR1 and CDR2 (germline): SGHTA, FQGNSA. The CDR3 DNA reads TGTGCCAGCAGCTTAGTGGGACGACACCCAGATACGCAGTATTTT. Residues: CASSLVGRHPDTQYF.

The rearrangement links TRBV19 to TRBJ2-3; D not certain. Germline V gene data show CDR1 as LNHDA and CDR2 as SQIVND (reference sequence). The CDR3 is 15 amino acids. Deletions cut 4 bases from V and 3 bases from J, with 14 bases between. The CDR3 here is CASSNARTATDTQYF. The CDR3, as DNA: TGTGCCAGTAGTAATGCGCGAACCGCAACAGATACGCAGTATTTT.

With respect to this clonotype: An end of the junction does not agree with germline; a read error may underlie this. The chain combines TRBV6-1 with TRBJ2-2, with a tentative D call TRBD2 (7 bases). Germline V CDR1 and CDR2: MNHNS, SASEGT. The CDR3 consists of 15 residues. CDR3 sequence: CASTEGGAGTGELFF. CDR3 DNA: TGTGCCAGCACTGAAGGGGGGGCCGGCACCGGGGAGCTGTTTTTT.

The chain recombines TRBV20-1 with TRBJ1-6, with 7 bases aligning to TRBD1. This CDR3 region has 17 residues. Germline V gives CDR1 DFQATT, CDR2 SNEGSKA (reference sequence). V lost 5 bases and J lost 1; bases outside the gene matches: 11. Here the CDR3 DNA reads TGCAGTGCTGAGGGCGCAGGGGGAGTATCCTATAATTCACCCCTCCACTTT. Translation: CSAEGAGGVSYNSPLHF.

The chain couples TRBV19 to TRBJ1-4; 8 nucleotides align to TRBD1. The CDR3 extends over 15 amino acids. Germline CDR1 LNHDA, CDR2 SQIVND (reference sequence). The ends lost 10 bases at V and 0 bases at J; junction bases unmatched: 7. CDR3 sequence: CATRTGLTTNEKLFF. For the CDR3, the DNA is TGTGCCACCCGGACAGGGCTTACAACTAATGAAAAACTGTTTTTT.

The gene calls are TRBV28 and TRBJ2-2; D is possibly TRBD2 (6 bases). CDR1 is MDHEN, CDR2 SYDVKM, per germline. V lost 5 bases and J lost 6, with 13 bases in between. The CDR3 runs 14 residues. CDR3 sequence reads: CASSTTGGSGELFF. As DNA, the CDR3 is TGTGCCAGCAGTACAACTGGGGGGTCCGGGGAGCTGTTTTTT.

V is TRBV6-5 and J is TRBJ1-2; no reliable D call. There are 13 residues in the CDR3. V was shortened by 4 bases and J by 8 bases, with 14 bases between the two germline ends. Germline CDR1 reads MNHEY; CDR2 reads SVGAGI. The CDR3 nucleotides are TGTGCCAGCAGTTCCTCGTGGGTCGGAGGCTACACCTTC. Amino acids: CASSSSWVGGYTF.

This clonotype occurred many times. This rearrangement joins TRBV20-1 to TRBJ2-3; maybe TRBD2 (6 bases). Germline values: CDR1 DFQATT, CDR2 SNEGSKA (reference sequence). V was shortened by 5 bases and J by 6 bases, with 12 bases between the two germline ends. This CDR3 region has 12 residues. The CDR3 loop reads CSADAGSDTQYF. CDR3 nucleotide sequence: TGCAGTGCTGACGCGGGGTCGGATACGCAGTATTTT.

This clonotype was seen ten or more times. The rearrangement uses TRBV6-4 and TRBJ2-2; 8 positions match TRBD2. The trim removed 3 bases at V and 3 bases at J, leaving 0 bases unmatched. Per germline, CDR1 MRHNA and CDR2 SNTAGT. This CDR3 is built from 14 residues. CDR3 amino acids: CASSERGDTGELFF. CDR3 DNA: TGTGCCAGCAGTGAGCGGGGGGACACCGGGGAGCTGTTTTTT.

The genes are TRBV7-3 and TRBJ2-1; 8 bases align to TRBD2. Losses at the gene ends were 1 base for V and 7 bases for J; bases not matched to a gene: 6. There are 15 residues in the CDR3. Germline V gene sequence: CDR1 SGHTA, CDR2 FQGTGA. CDR3 in DNA: TGTGCCAGCAGCTTAATGATAGCGGGGATTAATGAGCAGTTCTTC. Amino acids: CASSLMIAGINEQFF.

The V and J genes are TRBV29-1 and TRBJ1-1; the D is unclear. Trimming shortened V by 7 bases and J by 1 base, and 7 bases separated the two germline ends. The germline V gene encodes CDR1 SQVTM and CDR2 ANQGSEA. The CDR3 totals 11 residues. CDR3 nucleotide sequence: TGCAGCGAGGGCAGGAACACTGAAGCTTTCTTT. This sequence encodes CSEGRNTEAFF.

Only a few counts were recorded for this clonotype. This chain joins TRBV12-3 or TRBV12-4 and TRBJ2-1; D unresolved. The CDR3 runs to 13 residues. Trimming removed 5 bases from V and 9 bases from J, with 14 bases in between. CDR3 protein: CASSPWAASEQFF. The CDR3 coding sequence is TGTGCCAGCAGTCCCTGGGCGGCCAGTGAGCAGTTCTTC.

The J gene is TRBJ2-3, the V gene TRBV9; 7 bases fit TRBD2. After removal of 3 bases from V and 5 bases from J, the junction contained 6 bases not matched to a gene. Looked up from germline, CDR1 is SGDLS and CDR2 is YYNGEE. The CDR3 extends over 14 amino acids. The CDR3 loop is CASSGESGGDTQYF. CDR3 nucleotides: TGTGCCAGCAGCGGCGAGTCGGGGGGAGATACGCAGTATTTT. The whole variable domain, remainder taken from reference TRBV9 and TRBJ2-3, is DSGVTQTPKHLITATGQRVTLRCSPRSGDLSVYWYQQSLDQGLQFLIQYYNGEERAKGNILERFSAQQFPDLHSELNLSSLELGDSALYFCASSGESGGDTQYFGPGTRLTVL.

This clonotype was picked up a small number of times. The chain uses TRBV6-5 and TRBJ2-3, with 14 bases fitting TRBD2. V was pared by 4 bases and J by 6 bases, with 6 bases of the junction left unmatched. Germline values: CDR1 MNHEY, CDR2 SVGAGI. This CDR3 has 16 residues. For the CDR3, the DNA is TGTGCCAGCAGTTCGGGACTAGCGGGGGCGGGGGATACGCAGTATTTT. Residues: CASSSGLAGAGDTQYF.

This clonotype turned up a few times. The rearrangement links TRBV7-9 to TRBJ1-6, with D uncertain. Germline values: CDR1 SEHNR, CDR2 FQNEAQ (reference sequence). The CDR3 runs 13 residues. Deletions cut 3 bases from V and 11 bases from J, with 11 bases between. CDR3 sequence (DNA): TGTGCCAGCAGCTTGGACCCTTTGACACCCCTCCACTTT. Encoded protein: CASSLDPLTPLHF.

This chain links TRBV20-1 with TRBJ2-1, with TRBD1 matching over 8 bases. V trimming: 1 base; J trimming: 7 bases; junction bases outside the gene matches: 6. CDR3 length: 14 residues. CDR1 and CDR2 from the germline V gene are DFQATT and SNEGSKA (reference sequence). CDR3 DNA sequence: TGCAGTGCTAGAGGGACAGGGTGGGGGAATGAGCAGTTCTTC. It is translated as CSARGTGWGNEQFF.

The chain recombines TRBV7-3 with TRBJ2-6, with D tentatively TRBD1 (5 bases). CDR1 is SGHTA, CDR2 FQGTGA, per germline. The V and J ends lost 5 bases and 0 bases respectively, with 8 bases between them. The CDR3 is 15 amino acids. This CDR3 reads CASSGAPSGANVLTF. As DNA, the CDR3 is TGTGCCAGCAGCGGGGCCCCCTCTGGGGCCAACGTCCTGACTTTC.

There are a few counts of this clonotype. As DNA, the CDR3 is TGCAGTGCTAGTAAAGTCCAAGAGACCCAGTACTTC. Translated, it gives CSASKVQETQYF. V is TRBV20-1 and J is TRBJ2-5; no clear D gene. This CDR3 has 12 amino acids. Germline V CDR1 and CDR2: DFQATT, SNEGSKA (reference sequence). Trimming shortened V by 3 bases and J by 1 base, and 6 bases separated the two germline ends.